Below, 21 T cell receptor beta chains from the same sample are listed, as sequenced in a study of T-cell memory formation after mild COVID-19. TCRdb ran MiXCR on the 5' RACE reads and lists one entry per CDR3 protein. The sample gives 360,000 or so distinct CDR3 sequences, around 28% of which show up once; approximately 13% is in the top ten. The sequenced sample was PBMCs or a T cell subset sorted from them (not recorded which). The receptor source for this set is an adult woman who had mild COVID-19 (a few samples of this study predate the infection). Cell type and time point are not known.

This chain joins TRBV18 and TRBJ2-3; TRBD2 aligns across 14 bases. J lost 1 base, V lost 0 bases, and 0 bases had no gene match. CDR3 length: 17 amino acids. From germline, CDR1 is KGHSH and CDR2 LQKENI. CDR3 amino acids: CASSPPGLAGGTDTQYF. DNA for the CDR3: TGTGCCAGCTCACCACCGGGACTAGCGGGGGGCACAGATACGCAGTATTTT.

This chain connects TRBV24-1 to TRBJ1-5; no firm D call. The CDR3 length is 15 residues. V lost 4 bases and J lost 1, with 10 bases in between. CDR1 KGHDR and CDR2 SFDVKD come from the germline V gene. Written as DNA, the CDR3 is TGTGCCACCAGTGACCCTACAGAGAGCAATCAGCCCCAGCATTTT. Its protein product is CATSDPTESNQPQHF.

In its sample, this clonotype was seen once. The chain is built from TRBV5-1 and TRBJ1-1; possible D gene TRBD1, 5 bases. The V gene lost 0 bases and the J gene lost 3 bases, with 9 bases spanning the gap. CDR3 length equals 14 residues. Germline loops: CDR1 SGHRS, CDR2 YFSETQ. This CDR3 reads CASSLVLGDTEAFF. The CDR3 nucleotides are TGCGCCAGCAGCTTGGTATTAGGGGACACTGAAGCTTTCTTT. Supplemented by reference TRBV5-1 and TRBJ1-1, the full variable domain reads KAGVTQTPRYLIKTRGQQVTLSCSPISGHRSVSWYQQTPGQGLQFLFEYFSETQRNKGNFPGRFSGRQFSNSRSEMNVSTLELGDSALYLCASSLVLGDTEAFFGQGTRLTVV.

This clonotype was found a few times. The rearrangement links TRBV15 to TRBJ2-7; TRBD2 is a possible D gene (6 bases). There are 14 residues in the CDR3. Trimming left V 6 bases short and J 0 bases short, with 12 bases between. CDR1 and CDR2 (germline): LNHNV, YYDKDF (reference sequence). CDR3 in amino acids: CATREMGGSYEQYF. The CDR3 DNA sequence: TGTGCCACCAGGGAGATGGGAGGCTCCTACGAGCAGTACTTC.

This clonotype was seen a handful of times. The rearrangement uses TRBV20-1 and TRBJ2-2; possibly TRBD2 for D (6 bases). The V gene's germline CDR1 is DFQATT and CDR2 SNEGSKA (reference sequence). Trimming shortened V by 6 bases and J by 7 bases, and 18 bases separated the two germline ends. The CDR3 has 14 residues. The CDR3 protein is CSARDSTKDGELFF. CDR3 nucleotides: TGCAGTGCCCGGGACTCTACTAAAGACGGGGAGCTGTTTTTT.

The V call is TRBV29-1, the J call TRBJ2-1, with TRBD1 matching over 7 bases. Germline lookup yields CDR1 SQVTM and CDR2 ANQGSEA. After removal of 5 bases from V and 6 bases from J, the junction contained 4 bases not matched to a gene. The CDR3 runs to 12 residues. CDR3 sequence: CSVPPGGNEQFF. The CDR3 DNA follows: TGCAGCGTTCCCCCAGGGGGCAATGAGCAGTTCTTC.

This clonotype was seen only a few times. This chain uses TRBV6-5 with TRBJ2-6, with a possible D match to TRBD2 (6 bases). CDR3 length: 16 amino acids. Germline V CDR1 and CDR2: MNHEY, SVGAGI. The V end was cut by 2 bases, the J end by 0 bases, with 8 bases between. The chain's CDR3 is CASSYRGISGANVLTF. CDR3 in DNA: TGTGCCAGCAGTTACCGGGGGATCTCTGGGGCCAACGTCCTGACTTTC.

Here the CDR3 DNA reads TGTGCCAGCAGCGTGGCGGCGGGGAATTTGGGGAACACTGAAGCTTTCTTT. As protein: CASSVAAGNLGNTEAFF. V is TRBV9 and J is TRBJ1-1; no reliable D call. The CDR3 loop spans 17 amino acids. The germline V gene has CDR1 SGDLS and CDR2 YYNGEE. The ends were cut back, 2 bases at V and 1 base at J, with 18 bases in the middle. Combining the CDR3 with reference TRBV9 and TRBJ1-1 gives the whole variable domain DSGVTQTPKHLITATGQRVTLRCSPRSGDLSVYWYQQSLDQGLQFLIQYYNGEERAKGNILERFSAQQFPDLHSELNLSSLELGDSALYFCASSVAAGNLGNTEAFFGQGTRLTVV.

The gene calls are TRBV29-1 and TRBJ1-1, with TRBD1 matching 7 bases. The CDR3 extends over 16 amino acids. Germline V gene sequence: CDR1 SQVTM, CDR2 ANQGSEA. V was pared by 7 bases and J by 5 bases, with 19 bases of the junction left unmatched. CDR3 bases: TGCAGCGCCTGGACCGGATTGGGGCCAGGGGGTACTGAAGCTTTCTTT. It yields the protein CSAWTGLGPGGTEAFF.

The chain employs TRBV2 and TRBJ2-2; 8 positions agree with TRBD1. V shed 5 bases, J shed 4 bases, and the junction held 6 bases outside the gene matches. In germline, CDR1 is SNHLY, CDR2 FYNNEI. This CDR3 contains 15 residues. Here the CDR3 DNA reads TGTGCCAGCAGTCCAGACAGGGGAATCACCGGGGAGCTGTTTTTT. As protein: CASSPDRGITGELFF.

The V gene is TRBV5-6, the J gene TRBJ2-3, with TRBD2 identical over 7 bases. Germline assignment: CDR1 SGHDT and CDR2 YYEEEE. The CDR3 has 16 amino acids. J was trimmed by 1 base and V by 5 bases; bases with no gene match: 10. The DNA of the CDR3 is TGTGCCAGCAGTCAAAAAGCGGGGTCTGGCACAGATACGCAGTATTTT. It yields the protein CASSQKAGSGTDTQYF.

In its sample, this clonotype was seen a few times. V and J are TRBV3-1 and TRBJ1-3; D remains unclear. The CDR3 consists of 13 residues. The V gene's germline CDR1 is LGHDT and CDR2 YNNKEL (reference sequence). Trimming pared 8 bases from V and 5 bases from J, leaving 13 bases between. This chain's CDR3 is CASGYQERNTIYF. The CDR3 coding sequence is TGTGCCAGCGGATACCAGGAAAGAAACACCATATATTTT. Drawing the rest from reference TRBV3-1 and TRBJ1-3, the complete variable domain is DTAVSQTPKYLVTQMGNDKSIKCEQNLGHDTMYWYKQDSKKFLKIMFSYNNKELIINETVPNRFSPKSPDKAHLNLHINSLELGDSAVYFCASGYQERNTIYFGEGSWLTVV.

This clonotype was seen a few times. The CDR3 protein is CAIREAGGNTGELFF. The CDR3 region has the DNA TGTGCCATCAGGGAAGCGGGGGGGAACACCGGGGAGCTGTTTTTT. The V call is TRBV10-3, the J call TRBJ2-2; TRBD2 agrees at 9 bases. In germline, CDR1 is ENHRY, CDR2 SYGVKD. V lost 6 bases to trimming and J lost 1 base; unmatched junction nucleotides: 3. CDR3 size: 15 residues.

The chain uses TRBV5-1 and TRBJ1-2; tentative D call: TRBD1 (6 bases). The CDR3 contains 14 residues. Per the germline V gene, CDR1 is SGHRS and CDR2 is YFSETQ. The V end was cut by 1 base, the J end by 5 bases, with 12 bases between. CDR3 sequence reads: CASSLIQGPYGYTF. Here the CDR3 DNA reads TGCGCCAGCAGCTTGATCCAGGGGCCTTATGGCTACACCTTC.

The J gene is TRBJ1-5, the V gene TRBV7-9; 8 bases are shared with TRBD1. This CDR3 spans 14 amino acids. CDR1 and CDR2 (germline): SEHNR, FQNEAQ (reference sequence). Trimming removed 5 bases from V and 6 bases from J; junction bases left unmatched: 6. CDR3 sequence reads: CASSEVDRGQPQHF. The CDR3 nucleotides read TGTGCCAGCAGCGAGGTCGACAGGGGTCAGCCCCAGCATTTT.

This clonotype came up a few times. This chain connects TRBV6-2 or TRBV6-3 to TRBJ2-7; 9 bases map to TRBD2. CDR3 length: 16 residues. V was pared by 6 bases and J by 4 bases, with 13 bases of the junction left unmatched. CDR1 and CDR2 from the germline V gene are MNHEY and SVGEGT. The CDR3 DNA follows: TGTGCCAGCAGGCACACCTTAGCGGGAGTAAGGTACGAGCAGTACTTC. Translation: CASRHTLAGVRYEQYF.

This clonotype has a handful of counts. The rearrangement links TRBV6-1 to TRBJ2-2; D is perhaps TRBD1 (6 bases). This CDR3 region has 15 residues. Germline V gene data show CDR1 as MNHNS and CDR2 as SASEGT. Trimming removed 8 bases from V and 4 bases from J, with 17 bases in between. The CDR3 is CASCLGTTTTGELFF. The DNA for the CDR3 is TGTGCCAGCTGCCTCGGGACAACTACCACCGGGGAGCTGTTTTTT.

This clonotype has only a few counts. V is TRBV5-1 and J is TRBJ2-7; D is uncertain. The length of the CDR3 is 13 residues. V was pared by 1 base and J by 2 bases, with 7 bases between. Germline V gene data show CDR1 as SGHRS and CDR2 as YFSETQ. The CDR3 sequence: CASSLSSTYEQYF. The CDR3 nucleotides are TGCGCCAGCAGCTTGTCGTCCACCTACGAGCAGTACTTC.

This clonotype has just a few counts. The CDR3 region has the DNA TGTGCCAGCAGTAACGGGGATCACTTCGAGACCCAGTACTTC. Residues: CASSNGDHFETQYF. The rearrangement joins TRBV12-3 or TRBV12-4 to TRBJ2-5, with D perhaps TRBD2 (5 bases). This CDR3 region has 14 residues. V lost 5 bases and J 5 bases, leaving 15 bases between the germline ends.

The chain joins TRBV7-9 to TRBJ1-2; no definite D call. V was clipped by 0 bases and J by 7 bases, with 9 bases between them. CDR1 is SEHNR, CDR2 FQNEAQ, per germline (reference sequence). This CDR3 region has 13 residues. In DNA form, the CDR3 reads TGTGCCAGCAGCTTAGCGTCCCTTCCTGGCTACACCTTC. This gives the protein CASSLASLPGYTF.

This clonotype has a handful of counts. This rearrangement joins TRBV10-3 to TRBJ2-1; no clear D. The CDR3 consists of 15 residues. Germline CDR1 reads ENHRY; CDR2 reads SYGVKD. V gave up 2 bases and J gave up 8 bases, with 16 bases separating them. The CDR3 sequence is CAISEPGPSRDEQFF. The CDR3 DNA is TGTGCCATCAGTGAGCCAGGACCCTCTCGCGATGAGCAGTTCTTC.